Listed below are T cell receptor beta chains from one sample, sequenced in a study of response to subunit inactivated influenza vaccine. A single record per CDR3 protein comes from TCRdb applying MiXCR to the RT-PCR reads. The data contain a few hundred thousand distinct CDR3 sequences, 21% of them seen just once; the ten biggest clones take up 10%. Sequencing was performed on PBMCs from blood, taken less than 22 months after vaccination. The source of these receptors is a man between 50 and 69 years old who received an inactivated influenza vaccine. Each CDR3 is given with its conserved first and last residue. A D gene is named only where the DNA matches it firmly. Not every row has a clone size; where given, it reads once, few, many or a size class.

>TRBV7-9|14|-|-|TRBJ2-5
TGTGCCAGCAGCTTAGGACAAGGGATAGAGACCCAGTACTTC
CASSLGQGIETQYF
>TRBV3-1|16|-|-|TRBJ1-1
TGTGCCAGCAGCCAAGTGCCGGCAGAAGGCCACACTGAAGCTTTCTTT
CASSQVPAEGHTEAFF
>TRBV10-2|12|-|few|TRBJ2-7
TGCGCCAGCAGTGGACGCAACTACGAGCAGTACTTC
CASSGRNYEQYF
>TRBV9|15|-|-|TRBJ1-1
TGTGCCAGCAGCGGCACAGGGAATATGAACACTGAAGCTTTCTTT
CASSGTGNMNTEAFF
>TRBV19|15|-|few|TRBJ1-1
TGTGCCAGTAGTATAATTGCAGGGAGAGGGACTGAAGCTTTCTTT
CASSIIAGRGTEAFF
>TRBV6-1|14|-|few|TRBJ1-3
TGTGCCAGCCGCCTAGGGCTGTCTGGAAACACCATATATTTT
CASRLGLSGNTIYF
>TRBV9|15|-|-|TRBJ2-1
TGTGCCAGCAGCGTTGGGACCTCTTGGATACTTGAGCAGTTCTTC
CASSVGTSWILEQFF
>TRBV6-1|13|TRBD1|many|TRBJ1-3
TGTGCCAGTCGACAGGGCAACGGAAACACCATATATTTT
CASRQGNGNTIYF
>TRBV12-3/TRBV12-4|15|TRBD1|-|TRBJ1-1
TGTGCCAGCAGTCCTCAGGGGGCAGGGAGCCCTGTAGCTTTCTTT
CASSPQGAGSPVAFF
>TRBV7-9|11|-|-|TRBJ2-1
TGTGCCAGCAAGGTTGGGAATGAGCAGTTCTTC
CASKVGNEQFF
>TRBV12-3/TRBV12-4|15|-|-|TRBJ2-1
TGTGCCAGCAGTTTGGCACAGGGTTCCTACAATGAGCAGTTCTTC
CASSLAQGSYNEQFF
>TRBV27|17|TRBD2|few|TRBJ2-2
TGTGCCAGCAGTCGACTAGCGGGAGTCCTGAACACCGGGGAGCTGTTTTTT
CASSRLAGVLNTGELFF
>TRBV2|14|TRBD1|few|TRBJ1-1
TGTGCCAACAATTTACAGGGGAAGGGTGCTGAAGCTTTCTTT
CANNLQGKGAEAFF
>TRBV6-2/TRBV6-3|13|-|-|TRBJ2-5
TGTGCCAGCAGTTCGTACTCGCAAGAGACCCAGTACTTC
CASSSYSQETQYF
>TRBV19|13|-|few|TRBJ2-7
TGTGCCAGCGCCTGGGTTGACAGATCCGAGCAGTACTTC
CASAWVDRSEQYF
>TRBV29-1|15|-|-|TRBJ2-5
TGCAGCGTTGACGTGGGTTTTGGCCCCCAAGAGACCCAGTACTTC
CSVDVGFGPQETQYF
>TRBV15|14|-|-|TRBJ1-5
TGTGCCACCAGCAGAGACAGGGTAGGACAGCCCCAGCATTTT
CATSRDRVGQPQHF
>TRBV29-1|14|TRBD1|few|TRBJ1-1
TGCAGCGTCCGGGGGACAGCAATGAACACTGAAGCTTTCTTT
CSVRGTAMNTEAFF
>TRBV5-1|14|TRBD2|once|TRBJ2-5
TGCGCCAGCAGTCCCGGGGGGGCACAAGAGACCCAGTACTTC
CASSPGGAQETQYF
>TRBV7-8|15|-|-|TRBJ1-6
TGTGCCAGCAGCTTAGCGCAGGGAGCGAATTCACCCCTCCACTTT
CASSLAQGANSPLHF
>TRBV5-6|14|-|-|TRBJ1-1
TGTGCCAGCAGCTTGAGCCTACTCAACACTGAAGCTTTCTTT
CASSLSLLNTEAFF
>TRBV29-1|13|-|-|TRBJ1-4
TGCAGCGTTGAAGAGGGGGCTCATGAAAAACTGTTTTTT
CSVEEGAHEKLFF
>TRBV28|15|-|-|TRBJ2-3
TGTGCCAGCAGTCGGGCTAGCGAAGTGGGAGATACGCAGTATTTT
CASSRASEVGDTQYF
>TRBV12-3/TRBV12-4|13|-|-|TRBJ2-3
TGTGCCAGCAGTTCTCCGGCGGGAGATACGCAGTATTTT
CASSSPAGDTQYF
>TRBV5-5|17|TRBD2|few|TRBJ2-3
TGTGCCAGCAGCTTCTTTCAGGCGGGGGGGTCCAAAGATACGCAGTATTTT
CASSFFQAGGSKDTQYF
>TRBV12-3/TRBV12-4|14|-|-|TRBJ2-1
TGTGCCAGCAGTCCGACAGTGGCTTACAATGAGCAGTTCTTC
CASSPTVAYNEQFF